The rows below give T cell receptor beta chains drawn from one sample of a study of blood T cell repertoires in COVID-19. Only in-frame clones appear in the TCRdb table, and some are missing; sequencing was by immunoSEQ multiplex PCR. The data show roughly 170,000 clones, 82% seen once. What was sequenced was PBMCs or T cells enriched from blood (not recorded which). Receptor source: a man aged 55 to 69 who had recovered from COVID-19. Both conserved end residues are part of each CDR3. The D gene is left open where the match is weak. Clone size is shown for a subset of rows, as once, few, many or a class of expanded clone.

d_gene: TRBD1; j_gene: TRBJ2-1; abundance: NA; v_gene: TRBV19; CDR3aa: CASTAGQGATYNEQFF; CDR3nt: TGTGCCAGTACCGCGGGACAGGGGGCCACCTACAATGAGCAGTTCTTC
d_gene: TRBD1; j_gene: TRBJ1-1; abundance: NA; v_gene: TRBV7-9; CDR3aa: CASSFGQGATEAFF; CDR3nt: TGTGCCAGCAGTTTCGGACAGGGTGCCACTGAAGCTTTCTTT
d_gene: NA; j_gene: TRBJ2-2; abundance: NA; v_gene: TRBV7-2; CDR3aa: CASSLVRYTGELFF; CDR3nt: TGTGCCAGCAGCTTAGTGAGGTACACCGGGGAGCTGTTTTTT
d_gene: NA; j_gene: TRBJ1-1; abundance: once; v_gene: TRBV3-1/TRBV3-2; CDR3aa: CASSFGGVTEAFF; CDR3nt: TGTGCCAGCAGCTTCGGGGGGGTCACTGAAGCTTTCTTT
d_gene: TRBD1; j_gene: TRBJ1-2; abundance: few; v_gene: TRBV6-5; CDR3aa: CASRRGQGLDGYTF; CDR3nt: TGTGCCAGCAGGAGAGGACAGGGTTTGGATGGCTACACCTTC
d_gene: NA; j_gene: TRBJ2-1; abundance: few; v_gene: TRBV5-1; CDR3aa: CASSTAGLHYNEQFF; CDR3nt: TGCGCCAGCAGCACTGCGGGACTGCATTACAATGAGCAGTTCTTC
d_gene: TRBD1; j_gene: TRBJ1-3; abundance: few; v_gene: TRBV4-2; CDR3aa: CASSQGGTGSFHTIYF; CDR3nt: TGTGCCAGCAGCCAAGGAGGGACAGGGTCCTTCCACACCATATATTTT
d_gene: TRBD1; j_gene: TRBJ2-1; abundance: NA; v_gene: TRBV5-1; CDR3aa: CASSLGQGGRNEQFF; CDR3nt: TGCGCCAGCAGCTTGGGACAGGGGGGACGGAATGAGCAGTTCTTC
d_gene: NA; j_gene: TRBJ2-3; abundance: NA; v_gene: TRBV29-1; CDR3aa: CSVVHTDTQYF; CDR3nt: TGCAGCGTTGTTCATACAGATACGCAGTATTTT
d_gene: TRBD2; j_gene: TRBJ2-1; abundance: NA; v_gene: TRBV11-2; CDR3aa: CASSLRENHNEQFF; CDR3nt: TGTGCCAGCAGCCTGCGGGAGAATCACAATGAGCAGTTCTTC
d_gene: TRBD1; j_gene: TRBJ1-2; abundance: NA; v_gene: TRBV7-9; CDR3aa: CASSPSDRDGYTF; CDR3nt: TGTGCCAGCAGCCCGTCGGACAGGGATGGCTACACCTTC
d_gene: NA; j_gene: TRBJ2-7; abundance: once; v_gene: TRBV5-1; CDR3aa: CASSVGGGHYEQYF; CDR3nt: TGCGCCAGCAGCGTAGGGGGGGGCCACTACGAGCAGTACTTC
d_gene: NA; j_gene: TRBJ1-1; abundance: NA; v_gene: TRBV6-5; CDR3aa: CASRADFANEAFF; CDR3nt: TGTGCCAGCAGGGCGGACTTTGCTAATGAAGCTTTCTTT
d_gene: NA; j_gene: TRBJ1-5; abundance: few; v_gene: TRBV21-1; CDR3aa: CASSKRRGQPQHF; CDR3nt: TGTGCCAGCAGCAAAAGGAGGGGTCAGCCCCAGCATTTT
d_gene: NA; j_gene: TRBJ1-5; abundance: NA; v_gene: TRBV5-1; CDR3aa: CASSLEMGGMVGQPQHF; CDR3nt: TGCGCCAGCAGCTTGGAGATGGGGGGGATGGTAGGTCAGCCCCAGCATTTT
d_gene: NA; j_gene: TRBJ1-2; abundance: NA; v_gene: TRBV6-5; CDR3aa: CASRQGGYGYTF; CDR3nt: TGTGCCAGCAGACAGGGCGGCTATGGCTACACCTTC
d_gene: TRBD2; j_gene: TRBJ2-6; abundance: NA; v_gene: TRBV6-1; CDR3aa: CASSEGLAAPGANVLTF; CDR3nt: TGTGCCAGCAGTGAGGGACTAGCGGCCCCTGGGGCCAACGTCCTGACTTTC
d_gene: NA; j_gene: TRBJ1-1; abundance: NA; v_gene: TRBV10-2; CDR3aa: CASTPWGGNTEAFF; CDR3nt: TGCGCCAGCACTCCTTGGGGCGGGAACACTGAAGCTTTCTTT
d_gene: NA; j_gene: TRBJ2-7; abundance: NA; v_gene: TRBV6-5; CDR3aa: CASSYAGPDEQYF; CDR3nt: TGTGCCAGCAGTTACGCAGGGCCAGACGAGCAGTACTTC
d_gene: TRBD1; j_gene: TRBJ2-7; abundance: NA; v_gene: TRBV19; CDR3aa: CASSTRTGRLYF; CDR3nt: TGTGCCAGTAGTACCAGGACAGGCCGTCTGTACTTC
d_gene: TRBD2; j_gene: TRBJ2-2; abundance: once; v_gene: TRBV7-3; CDR3aa: CASSPPGGTGELFF; CDR3nt: TGTGCCAGCAGCCCCCCCGGGGGGACCGGGGAGCTGTTTTTT
d_gene: NA; j_gene: TRBJ1-6; abundance: few; v_gene: TRBV28; CDR3aa: CASRGGMDTYNSPLHF; CDR3nt: TGTGCCAGTCGGGGGGGGATGGACACCTATAATTCACCCCTCCACTTT
d_gene: TRBD1; j_gene: TRBJ2-2; abundance: NA; v_gene: TRBV7-3; CDR3aa: CASSPGTDANTGELFF; CDR3nt: TGTGCCAGCAGCCCCGGGACAGACGCGAACACCGGGGAGCTGTTTTTT
d_gene: TRBD2; j_gene: TRBJ2-7; abundance: once; v_gene: TRBV7-9; CDR3aa: CASSGRLAGYEQYF; CDR3nt: TGTGCCAGCAGCGGCCGCCTAGCGGGATACGAGCAGTACTTC
d_gene: TRBD1; j_gene: TRBJ1-2; abundance: NA; v_gene: TRBV28; CDR3aa: CASSQQGARNGYTF; CDR3nt: TGTGCCAGCAGTCAACAGGGGGCGCGCAATGGCTACACCTTC
d_gene: NA; j_gene: TRBJ1-5; abundance: NA; v_gene: TRBV12-5; CDR3aa: CASGLGLGGHQPQHF; CDR3nt: TGTGCTAGTGGTTTGGGACTGGGGGGGCACCAGCCCCAGCATTTT
d_gene: NA; j_gene: TRBJ1-1; abundance: NA; v_gene: TRBV7-2; CDR3aa: CASSLSRANTEAFF; CDR3nt: TGTGCCAGCAGCTTAAGCAGGGCAAACACTGAAGCTTTCTTT
d_gene: NA; j_gene: TRBJ2-1; abundance: NA; v_gene: TRBV29-1; CDR3aa: CSAQEVYNEQFF; CDR3nt: TGCAGCGCGCAGGAGGTCTACAATGAGCAGTTCTTC
d_gene: TRBD1; j_gene: TRBJ2-1; abundance: NA; v_gene: TRBV7-8; CDR3aa: CASSADRGPEFF; CDR3nt: TGTGCCAGCAGCGCCGATAGGGGGCCGGAGTTCTTC
d_gene: NA; j_gene: TRBJ1-4; abundance: NA; v_gene: TRBV2; CDR3aa: CASSVARGGYEKLFF; CDR3nt: TGTGCCAGCAGTGTAGCCCGAGGCGGGTATGAAAAACTGTTTTTT
d_gene: TRBD2; j_gene: TRBJ2-1; abundance: NA; v_gene: TRBV10-3; CDR3aa: CAISESASGNDEQFF; CDR3nt: TGTGCCATCAGTGAATCGGCTAGCGGGAATGATGAGCAGTTCTTC
d_gene: NA; j_gene: TRBJ1-5; abundance: NA; v_gene: TRBV19; CDR3aa: CASSIGTGQGLISNQPQHF; CDR3nt: TGTGCCAGTAGTATAGGTACAGGGCAGGGTCTGATCAGCAATCAGCCCCAGCATTTT
d_gene: TRBD1; j_gene: TRBJ1-2; abundance: NA; v_gene: TRBV27; CDR3aa: CASLPRGTGRGANYGYTF; CDR3nt: TGTGCCAGCTTACCTCGCGGGACAGGCAGGGGGGCTAACTATGGCTACACCTTC
d_gene: NA; j_gene: TRBJ2-7; abundance: NA; v_gene: TRBV19; CDR3aa: CASSGSSLSSYEQYF; CDR3nt: TGTGCCAGTAGTGGGAGTTCCTTGAGCTCCTACGAGCAGTACTTC
d_gene: TRBD1; j_gene: TRBJ1-2; abundance: NA; v_gene: TRBV5-1; CDR3aa: CASSLAGTVEGYTF; CDR3nt: TGCGCCAGCAGCTTGGCGGGGACAGTTGAAGGCTACACCTTC
d_gene: TRBD2; j_gene: TRBJ2-1; abundance: NA; v_gene: TRBV7-3; CDR3aa: CASTLAGGRDNEQFF; CDR3nt: TGTGCCAGCACTTTAGCGGGGGGTAGAGACAATGAGCAGTTCTTC
d_gene: NA; j_gene: TRBJ2-7; abundance: once; v_gene: TRBV14; CDR3aa: CASSQEWAASYEQYF; CDR3nt: TGTGCCAGCAGCCAAGAATGGGCAGCTTCCTACGAGCAGTACTTC
d_gene: NA; j_gene: TRBJ2-7; abundance: NA; v_gene: TRBV29-1; CDR3aa: CSVAPLGGGPYEQYF; CDR3nt: TGCAGCGTCGCGCCGCTTGGGGGAGGCCCTTACGAGCAGTACTTC
d_gene: NA; j_gene: TRBJ2-5; abundance: NA; v_gene: TRBV7-2; CDR3aa: CASSRTAKRETQYF; CDR3nt: TGTGCCAGCAGCCGGACAGCGAAGCGAGAGACCCAGTACTTC
d_gene: TRBD1; j_gene: TRBJ2-7; abundance: NA; v_gene: TRBV5-4; CDR3aa: CASSLDRGYEQYF; CDR3nt: TGTGCCAGCAGCTTGGACAGGGGCTACGAGCAGTACTTC
d_gene: NA; j_gene: TRBJ1-1; abundance: once; v_gene: TRBV7-3; CDR3aa: CASSLMSRGNTEAFF; CDR3nt: TGTGCCAGCAGCTTAATGAGCAGGGGTAACACTGAAGCTTTCTTT
d_gene: TRBD2; j_gene: TRBJ2-2; abundance: NA; v_gene: TRBV13; CDR3aa: CASSLEVLAARKVGTGELFF; CDR3nt: TGTGCCAGCAGCTTAGAGGTACTAGCGGCAAGGAAGGTGGGAACCGGGGAGCTGTTTTTT
d_gene: TRBD1; j_gene: TRBJ2-7; abundance: NA; v_gene: TRBV9; CDR3aa: CASSPGQGIIYEQYF; CDR3nt: TGTGCCAGCAGTCCGGGACAGGGGATAATCTACGAGCAGTACTTC
d_gene: TRBD1; j_gene: TRBJ2-2; abundance: NA; v_gene: TRBV5-1; CDR3aa: CASIETGTANTGELFF; CDR3nt: TGCGCCAGCATCGAGACCGGGACAGCGAACACCGGGGAGCTGTTTTTT
d_gene: NA; j_gene: TRBJ1-6; abundance: NA; v_gene: TRBV28; CDR3aa: CASSSTAGSPLHF; CDR3nt: TGTGCCAGCAGTTCGACGGCGGGTTCACCCCTCCACTTT
d_gene: NA; j_gene: TRBJ1-2; abundance: NA; v_gene: TRBV4-1; CDR3aa: CASSPEGSIYGYTF; CDR3nt: TGCGCCAGCAGCCCAGAGGGGAGTATCTATGGCTACACCTTC
d_gene: TRBD1; j_gene: TRBJ2-3; abundance: once; v_gene: TRBV24-1; CDR3aa: CATSATDRRSDTQYF; CDR3nt: TGTGCCACCAGTGCTACGGACAGGCGTTCGGATACGCAGTATTTT
d_gene: NA; j_gene: TRBJ2-1; abundance: NA; v_gene: TRBV19; CDR3aa: CASSIGPGGREEQFF; CDR3nt: TGTGCCAGTAGTATAGGCCCCGGAGGGCGCGAGGAGCAGTTCTTC
d_gene: TRBD2; j_gene: TRBJ2-2; abundance: NA; v_gene: TRBV5-1; CDR3aa: CASSSPGGRNTGELFF; CDR3nt: TGCGCCAGCAGCTCACCGGGAGGGAGGAACACCGGGGAGCTGTTTTTT
d_gene: NA; j_gene: TRBJ2-1; abundance: NA; v_gene: TRBV15; CDR3aa: CATRREGGLNNEQFF; CDR3nt: TGTGCCACCCGGAGGGAAGGGGGCCTAAACAATGAGCAGTTCTTC
d_gene: NA; j_gene: TRBJ1-4; abundance: NA; v_gene: TRBV7-8; CDR3aa: CASSLFEGANEKLFF; CDR3nt: TGTGCCAGCAGCTTATTTGAGGGTGCTAATGAAAAACTGTTTTTT
d_gene: TRBD1; j_gene: TRBJ2-7; abundance: NA; v_gene: TRBV10-3; CDR3aa: CAIRGQAEQYF; CDR3nt: TGTGCCATCAGGGGACAGGCTGAGCAGTACTTC
d_gene: NA; j_gene: TRBJ1-5; abundance: NA; v_gene: TRBV6-5; CDR3aa: CASSYGLSYQPQHF; CDR3nt: TGTGCCAGCAGTTACGGCCTCTCCTATCAGCCCCAGCATTTT
d_gene: NA; j_gene: TRBJ1-5; abundance: NA; v_gene: TRBV24-1; CDR3aa: CATGTTLAGEAQHF; CDR3nt: TGTGCCACTGGGACCACCTTGGCGGGGGAAGCCCAGCATTTT